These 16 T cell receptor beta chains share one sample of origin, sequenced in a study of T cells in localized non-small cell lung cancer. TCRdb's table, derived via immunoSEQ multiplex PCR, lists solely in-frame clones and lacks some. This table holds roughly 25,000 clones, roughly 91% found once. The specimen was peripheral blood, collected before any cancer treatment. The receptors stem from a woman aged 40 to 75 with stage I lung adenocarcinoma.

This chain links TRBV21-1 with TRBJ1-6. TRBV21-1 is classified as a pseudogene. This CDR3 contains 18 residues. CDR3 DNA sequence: TGTGCCAGCCCCAAGCCGAGAAAGGGAGCCTCGGATAATTCACCCCTCCACTTT. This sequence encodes CASPKPRKGASDNSPLHF.

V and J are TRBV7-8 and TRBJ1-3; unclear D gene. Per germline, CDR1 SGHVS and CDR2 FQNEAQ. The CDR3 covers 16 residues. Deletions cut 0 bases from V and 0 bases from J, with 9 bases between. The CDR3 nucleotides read TGTGCCAGCAGCTTAGCTGAGACCGGCTCTGGAAACACCATATATTTT. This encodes CASSLAETGSGNTIYF.

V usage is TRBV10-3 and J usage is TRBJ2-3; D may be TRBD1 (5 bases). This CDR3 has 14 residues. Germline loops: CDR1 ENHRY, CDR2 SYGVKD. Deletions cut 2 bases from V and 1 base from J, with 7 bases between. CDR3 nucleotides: TGTGCCATCAGTGAGGACAGAGGCACAGATACGCAGTATTTT. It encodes CAISEDRGTDTQYF.

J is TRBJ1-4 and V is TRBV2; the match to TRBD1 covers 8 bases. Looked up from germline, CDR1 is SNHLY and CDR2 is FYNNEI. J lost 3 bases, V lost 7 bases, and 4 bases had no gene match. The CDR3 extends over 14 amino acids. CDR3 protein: CASTPTGANEKLFF. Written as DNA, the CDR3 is TGTGCCAGCACCCCGACAGGGGCTAATGAAAAACTGTTTTTT. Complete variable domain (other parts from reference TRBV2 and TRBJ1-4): EPEVTQTPSHQVTQMGQEVILRCVPISNHLYFYWYRQILGQKVEFLVSFYNNEISEKSEIFDDQFSVERPDGSNFTLKIRSTKLEDSAMYFCASTPTGANEKLFFGSGTQLSVL.

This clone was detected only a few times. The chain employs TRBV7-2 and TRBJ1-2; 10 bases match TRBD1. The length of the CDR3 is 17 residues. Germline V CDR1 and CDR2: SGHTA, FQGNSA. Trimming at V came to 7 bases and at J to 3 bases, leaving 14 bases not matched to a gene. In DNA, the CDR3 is TGTGCCAGCACCCGGAGACAGGGGGCCTACTTGGACTATGGCTACACCTTC. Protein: CASTRRQGAYLDYGYTF.

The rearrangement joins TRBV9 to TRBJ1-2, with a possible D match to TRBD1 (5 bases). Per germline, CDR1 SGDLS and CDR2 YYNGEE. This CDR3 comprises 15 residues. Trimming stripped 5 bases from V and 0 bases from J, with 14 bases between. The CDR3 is CASSEPGRPNYGYTF. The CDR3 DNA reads TGTGCCAGCAGTGAACCGGGACGACCTAACTATGGCTACACCTTC.

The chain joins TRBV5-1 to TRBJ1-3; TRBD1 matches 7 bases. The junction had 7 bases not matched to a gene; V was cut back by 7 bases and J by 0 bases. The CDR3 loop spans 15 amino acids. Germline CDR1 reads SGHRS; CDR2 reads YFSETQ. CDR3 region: CASSKGQSSGNTIYF. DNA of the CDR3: TGCGCCAGCTCGAAGGGACAGAGCTCTGGAAACACCATATATTTT.

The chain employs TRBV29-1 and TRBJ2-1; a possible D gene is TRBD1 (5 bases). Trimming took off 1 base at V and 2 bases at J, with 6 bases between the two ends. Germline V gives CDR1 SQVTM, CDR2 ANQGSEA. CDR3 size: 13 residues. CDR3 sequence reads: CSVEARAYNEQFF. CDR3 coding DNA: TGCAGCGTTGAAGCCAGGGCCTACAATGAGCAGTTCTTC.

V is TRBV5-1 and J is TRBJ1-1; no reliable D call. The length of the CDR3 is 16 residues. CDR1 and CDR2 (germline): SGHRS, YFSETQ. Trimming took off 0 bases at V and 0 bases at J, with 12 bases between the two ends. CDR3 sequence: CASSLESRVMNTEAFF. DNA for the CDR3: TGCGCCAGCAGCTTGGAATCAAGGGTGATGAACACTGAAGCTTTCTTT.

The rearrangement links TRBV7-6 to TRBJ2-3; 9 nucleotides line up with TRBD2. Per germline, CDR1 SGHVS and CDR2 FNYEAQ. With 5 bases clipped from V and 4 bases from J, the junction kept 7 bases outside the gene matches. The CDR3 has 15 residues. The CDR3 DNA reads TGTGCCAGCAGCCCCAATAGCGGGGGAGCAGATACGCAGTATTTT. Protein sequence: CASSPNSGGADTQYF.

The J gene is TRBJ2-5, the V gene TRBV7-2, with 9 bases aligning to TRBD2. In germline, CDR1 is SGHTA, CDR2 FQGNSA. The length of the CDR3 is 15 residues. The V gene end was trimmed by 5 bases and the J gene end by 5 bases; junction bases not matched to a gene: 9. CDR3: CASSRTSGQGETQYF. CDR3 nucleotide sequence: TGTGCCAGCAGCCGTACTAGCGGGCAGGGGGAGACCCAGTACTTC.

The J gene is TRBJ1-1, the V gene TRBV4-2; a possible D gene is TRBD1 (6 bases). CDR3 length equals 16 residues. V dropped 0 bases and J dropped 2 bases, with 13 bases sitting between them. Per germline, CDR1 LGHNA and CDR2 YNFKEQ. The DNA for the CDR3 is TGTGCCAGCAGCCAAGATGTCGAACAGGGCAACACTGAAGCTTTCTTT. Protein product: CASSQDVEQGNTEAFF.

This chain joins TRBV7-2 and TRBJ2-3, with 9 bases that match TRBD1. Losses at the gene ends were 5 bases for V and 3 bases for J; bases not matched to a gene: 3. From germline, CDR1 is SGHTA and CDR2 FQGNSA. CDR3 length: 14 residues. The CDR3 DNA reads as TGTGCCAGCAGCATGGGGACAGGGACAGATACGCAGTATTTT. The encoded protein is CASSMGTGTDTQYF.

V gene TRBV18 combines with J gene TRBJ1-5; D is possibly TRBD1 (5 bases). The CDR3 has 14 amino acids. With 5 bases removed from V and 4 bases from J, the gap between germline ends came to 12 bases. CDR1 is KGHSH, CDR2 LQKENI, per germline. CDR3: CASSAGGTNQPQHF. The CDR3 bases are TGTGCCAGCTCAGCCGGGGGAACTAATCAGCCCCAGCATTTT. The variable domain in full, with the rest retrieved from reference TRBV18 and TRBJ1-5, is NAGVMQNPRHLVRRRGQEARLRCSPMKGHSHVYWYRQLPEEGLKFMVYLQKENIIDESGMPKERFSAEFPKEGPSILRIQQVVRGDSAAYFCASSAGGTNQPQHFGDGTRLSIL.

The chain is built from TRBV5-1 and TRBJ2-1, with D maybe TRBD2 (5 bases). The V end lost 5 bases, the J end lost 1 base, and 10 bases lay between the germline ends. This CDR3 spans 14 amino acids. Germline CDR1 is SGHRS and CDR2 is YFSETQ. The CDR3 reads CASSGSGSYNEQFF. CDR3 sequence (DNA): TGCGCCAGCAGTGGGAGTGGATCCTACAATGAGCAGTTCTTC.

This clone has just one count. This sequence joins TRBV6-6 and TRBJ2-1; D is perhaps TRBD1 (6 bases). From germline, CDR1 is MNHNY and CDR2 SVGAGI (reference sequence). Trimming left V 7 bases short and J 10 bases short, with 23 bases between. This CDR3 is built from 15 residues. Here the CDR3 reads CASTPWTVPSKEQFF. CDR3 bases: TGTGCCAGCACCCCATGGACAGTACCGAGCAAGGAGCAGTTCTTC.